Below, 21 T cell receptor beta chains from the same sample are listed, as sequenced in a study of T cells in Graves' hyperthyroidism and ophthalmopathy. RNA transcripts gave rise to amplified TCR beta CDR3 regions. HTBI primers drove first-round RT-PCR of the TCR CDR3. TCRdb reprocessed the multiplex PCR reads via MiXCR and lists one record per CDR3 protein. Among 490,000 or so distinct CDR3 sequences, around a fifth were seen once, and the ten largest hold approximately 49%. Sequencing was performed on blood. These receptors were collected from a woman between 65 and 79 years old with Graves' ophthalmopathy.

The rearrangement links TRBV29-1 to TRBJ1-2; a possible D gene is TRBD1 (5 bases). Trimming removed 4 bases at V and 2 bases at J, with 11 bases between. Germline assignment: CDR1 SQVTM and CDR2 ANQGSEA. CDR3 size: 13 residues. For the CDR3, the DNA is TGCAGCGTTGGGGTCAGGGCGAACTATGGCTACACCTTC. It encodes CSVGVRANYGYTF.

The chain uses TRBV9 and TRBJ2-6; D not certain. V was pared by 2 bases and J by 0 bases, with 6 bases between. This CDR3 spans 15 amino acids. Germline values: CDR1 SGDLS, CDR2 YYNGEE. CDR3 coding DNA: TGTGCCAGCAGCGTTCACAACTCTGGGGCCAACGTCCTGACTTTC. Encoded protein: CASSVHNSGANVLTF.

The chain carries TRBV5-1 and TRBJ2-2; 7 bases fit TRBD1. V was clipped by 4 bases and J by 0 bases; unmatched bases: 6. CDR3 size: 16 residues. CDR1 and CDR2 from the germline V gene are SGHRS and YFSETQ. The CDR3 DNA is TGCGCCAGCAGCGCCGGGACAGCCTCGAACACCGGGGAGCTGTTTTTT. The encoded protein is CASSAGTASNTGELFF. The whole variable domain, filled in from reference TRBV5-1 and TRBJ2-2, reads KAGVTQTPRYLIKTRGQQVTLSCSPISGHRSVSWYQQTPGQGLQFLFEYFSETQRNKGNFPGRFSGRQFSNSRSEMNVSTLELGDSALYLCASSAGTASNTGELFFGEGSRLTVL.

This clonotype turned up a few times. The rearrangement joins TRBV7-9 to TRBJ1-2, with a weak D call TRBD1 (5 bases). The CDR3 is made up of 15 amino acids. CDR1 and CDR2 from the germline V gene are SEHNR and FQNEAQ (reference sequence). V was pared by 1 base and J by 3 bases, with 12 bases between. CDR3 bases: TGTGCCAGCAGCTTAGGAGGGGCGCTGGACTATGGCTACACCTTC. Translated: CASSLGGALDYGYTF.

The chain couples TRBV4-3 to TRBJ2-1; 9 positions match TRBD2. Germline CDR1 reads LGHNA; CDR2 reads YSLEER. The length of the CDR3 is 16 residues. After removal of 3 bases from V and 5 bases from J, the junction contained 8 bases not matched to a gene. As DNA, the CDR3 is TGCGCCAGCAGCCAGGTCCTAGCGGGACCCCACAATGAGCAGTTCTTC. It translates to CASSQVLAGPHNEQFF.

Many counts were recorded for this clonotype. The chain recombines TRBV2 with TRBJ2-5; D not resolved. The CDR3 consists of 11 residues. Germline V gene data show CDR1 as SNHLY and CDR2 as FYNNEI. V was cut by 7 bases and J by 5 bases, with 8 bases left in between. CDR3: CASTSWETQYF. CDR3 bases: TGTGCCAGCACCTCGTGGGAGACCCAGTACTTC. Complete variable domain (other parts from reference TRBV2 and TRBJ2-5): EPEVTQTPSHQVTQMGQEVILRCVPISNHLYFYWYRQILGQKVEFLVSFYNNEISEKSEIFDDQFSVERPDGSNFTLKIRSTKLEDSAMYFCASTSWETQYFGPGTRLLVL.

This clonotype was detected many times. The CDR3 reads CASSLGGGAGELFF. CDR3 nucleotide sequence: TGTGCCAGCAGCTTAGGAGGAGGAGCCGGGGAGCTGTTTTTT. The genes are TRBV7-8 and TRBJ2-2, with D perhaps TRBD2 (5 bases). V was cut by 1 base and J by 6 bases, with 9 bases left in between. The germline CDR1 and CDR2 sequences are SGHVS and FQNEAQ. The CDR3 extends over 14 amino acids.

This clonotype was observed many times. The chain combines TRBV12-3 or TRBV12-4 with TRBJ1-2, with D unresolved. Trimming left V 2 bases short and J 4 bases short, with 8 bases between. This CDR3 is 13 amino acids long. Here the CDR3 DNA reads TGTGCCAGCAGTTTATTAGGCACCTATGGCTACACCTTC. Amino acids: CASSLLGTYGYTF.

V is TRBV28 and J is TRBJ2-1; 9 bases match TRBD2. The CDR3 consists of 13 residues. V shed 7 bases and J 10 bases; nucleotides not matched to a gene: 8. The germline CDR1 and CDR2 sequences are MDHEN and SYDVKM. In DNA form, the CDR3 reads TGTGCCAGCACTGCGGGAGGGCATGAGGAGCAGTTCTTC. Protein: CASTAGGHEEQFF. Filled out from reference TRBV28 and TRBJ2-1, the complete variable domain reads DVKVTQSSRYLVKRTGEKVFLECVQDMDHENMFWYRQDPGLGLRLIYFSYDVKMKEKGDIPEGYSVSREKKERFSLILESASTNQTSMYLCASTAGGHEEQFFGPGTRLTVL.

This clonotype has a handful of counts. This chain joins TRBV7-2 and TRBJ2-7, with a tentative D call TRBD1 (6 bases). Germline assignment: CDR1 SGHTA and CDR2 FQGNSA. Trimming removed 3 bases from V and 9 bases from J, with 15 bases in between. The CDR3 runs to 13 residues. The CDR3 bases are TGTGCCAGCAGCTTCTCCGGGACACGGGGGCAGTACTTC. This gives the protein CASSFSGTRGQYF. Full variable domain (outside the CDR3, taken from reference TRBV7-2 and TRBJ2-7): GAGVSQSPSNKVTEKGKDVELRCDPISGHTALYWYRQSLGQGLEFLIYFQGNSAPDKSGLPSDRFSAERTGGSVSTLTIQRTQQEDSAVYLCASSFSGTRGQYFGPGTRLTVT.

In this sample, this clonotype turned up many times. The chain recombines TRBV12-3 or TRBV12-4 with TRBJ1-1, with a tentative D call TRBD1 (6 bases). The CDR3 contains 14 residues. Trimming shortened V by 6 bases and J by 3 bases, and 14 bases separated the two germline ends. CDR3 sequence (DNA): TGTGCCAGCAGGTCGACAGGAGAACACACTGAAGCTTTCTTT. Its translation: CASRSTGEHTEAFF.

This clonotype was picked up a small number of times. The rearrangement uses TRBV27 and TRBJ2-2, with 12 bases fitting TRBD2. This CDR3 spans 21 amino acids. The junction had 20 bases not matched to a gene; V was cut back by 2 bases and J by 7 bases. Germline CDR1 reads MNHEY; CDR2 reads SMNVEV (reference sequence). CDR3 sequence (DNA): TGTGCCAGCAGTTTAAAAAGGGGGCTAGCGGGAGGGCTAAGAAGGAGCGGGGAGCTGTTTTTT. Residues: CASSLKRGLAGGLRRSGELFF.

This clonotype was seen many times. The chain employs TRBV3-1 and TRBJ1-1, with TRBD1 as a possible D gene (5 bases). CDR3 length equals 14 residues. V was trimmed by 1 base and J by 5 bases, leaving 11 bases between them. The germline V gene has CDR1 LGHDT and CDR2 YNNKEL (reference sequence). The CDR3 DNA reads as TGTGCCAGCAGCCAAGGGGGACGGGGGACTGAAGCTTTCTTT. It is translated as CASSQGGRGTEAFF.

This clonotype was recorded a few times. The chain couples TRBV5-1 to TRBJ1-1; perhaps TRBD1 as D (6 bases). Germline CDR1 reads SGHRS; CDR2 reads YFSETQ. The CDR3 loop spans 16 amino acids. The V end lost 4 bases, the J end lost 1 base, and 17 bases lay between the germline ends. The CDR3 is CASSTQGSLGNTEAFF. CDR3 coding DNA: TGCGCCAGCAGCACACAGGGTTCTCTGGGGAACACTGAAGCTTTCTTT.

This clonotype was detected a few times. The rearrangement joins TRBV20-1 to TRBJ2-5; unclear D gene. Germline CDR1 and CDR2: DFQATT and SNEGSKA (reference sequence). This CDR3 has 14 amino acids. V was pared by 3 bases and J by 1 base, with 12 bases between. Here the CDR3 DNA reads TGCAGTGCTAGGGTATTTGGCGCCCAAGAGACCCAGTACTTC. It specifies CSARVFGAQETQYF.

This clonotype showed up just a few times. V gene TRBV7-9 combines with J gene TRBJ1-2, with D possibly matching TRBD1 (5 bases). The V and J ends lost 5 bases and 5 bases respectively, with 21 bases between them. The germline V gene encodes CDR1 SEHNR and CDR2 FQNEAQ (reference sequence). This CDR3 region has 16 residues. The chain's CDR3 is CASSHPAREVGYGYTF. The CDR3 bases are TGTGCCAGCAGCCACCCGGCCAGGGAGGTGGGATATGGCTACACCTTC.

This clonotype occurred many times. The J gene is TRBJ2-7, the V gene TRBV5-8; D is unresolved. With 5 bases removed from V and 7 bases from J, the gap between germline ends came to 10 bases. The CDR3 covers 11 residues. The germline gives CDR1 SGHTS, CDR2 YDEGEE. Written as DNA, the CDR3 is TGTGCCAGCAGTCCTCCCCGTGAGCAGTACTTC. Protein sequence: CASSPPREQYF.

The CDR3 DNA reads as TGTGCCAGTCGGCGACTAGCGACAGGTAGCTACACCGGGGAGCTGTTTTTT. The encoded protein is CASRRLATGSYTGELFF. The chain recombines TRBV28 with TRBJ2-2, with TRBD2 matching over 8 bases. CDR3 size: 17 residues. The ends lost 9 bases at V and 3 bases at J; junction bases unmatched: 15. CDR1 and CDR2 from the germline V gene are MDHEN and SYDVKM.

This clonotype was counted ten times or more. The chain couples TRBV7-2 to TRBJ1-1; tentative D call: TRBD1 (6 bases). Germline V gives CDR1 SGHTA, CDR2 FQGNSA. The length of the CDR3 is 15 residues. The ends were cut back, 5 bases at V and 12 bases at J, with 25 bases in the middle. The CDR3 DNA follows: TGTGCCAGCAGCCTAGGGGGGTGGGACACTAAAGACTCTTTCTTT. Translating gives CASSLGGWDTKDSFF.

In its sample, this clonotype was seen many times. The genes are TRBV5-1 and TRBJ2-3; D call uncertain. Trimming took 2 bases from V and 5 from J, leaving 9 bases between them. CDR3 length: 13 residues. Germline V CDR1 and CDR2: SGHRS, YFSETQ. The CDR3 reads CASSFRDLDTQYF. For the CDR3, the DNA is TGCGCCAGCAGCTTTCGTGACCTAGATACGCAGTATTTT.

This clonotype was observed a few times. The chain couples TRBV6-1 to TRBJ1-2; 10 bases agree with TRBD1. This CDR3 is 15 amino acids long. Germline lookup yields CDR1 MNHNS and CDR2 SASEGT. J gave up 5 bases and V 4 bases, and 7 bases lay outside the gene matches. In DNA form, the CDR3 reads TGTGCCAGCAGTGCCTCGACAGGGGGCGGTTATGGCTACACCTTC. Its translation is CASSASTGGGYGYTF.